What follows are 2 T cell receptor beta chains derived from one specimen sequenced in a study of cytotoxic CD8 clonotypes in ibrutinib-treated CLL. This table comes from immunoSEQ multiplex PCR, and its TCRdb copy is limited to in-frame clones, with some not included. The table records approximately 57,000 clones, 56% of them present only once. Sequencing used PBMCs, obtained after 24 months of ibrutinib treatment. These receptors came from a human donor with chronic lymphocytic leukemia.

The chain has TRBV4-1 and TRBJ1-6; D remains ambiguous. Trimming stripped 5 bases from V and 5 bases from J, with 13 bases between. The CDR3 has 15 amino acids. The germline V gene has CDR1 MGHRA and CDR2 YSYEKL. DNA for the CDR3: TGCGCCAGCAGCGCAGGTTGGACCAATAATTCACCCCTCCACTTT. Translating it yields CASSAGWTNNSPLHF.

The chain couples TRBV4-1 to TRBJ2-5; 9 nucleotides line up with TRBD2. Germline lookup yields CDR1 MGHRA and CDR2 YSYEKL. With V trimmed by 0 bases and J by 2 bases, 10 bases remained unmatched. There are 18 residues in the CDR3. The CDR3 nucleotides are TGCGCCAGCAGCCAAGAAAGGGGTTTGACTAGCGGTCAAGAGACCCAGTACTTC. Its translation is CASSQERGLTSGQETQYF.